Presented here are 17 T cell receptor beta chains from one specimen sequenced in a study of early T cells in non-severe SARS-CoV-2 infection. TCRdb analysed the 5' RACE reads with MiXCR anew, one entry per CDR3 protein. Of about 64,000 distinct CDR3 sequences in the sample, about 19% were seen once. The input for sequencing was whole blood, taken at baseline. The receptors originated from an adult who was a healthcare worker with PCR-confirmed SARS-CoV-2 infection or an uninfected control (not recorded which).

The chain employs TRBV12-5 and TRBJ1-1; D is unclear. Germline-derived CDR1 and CDR2 are LGHNT and FRNRAP. There are 13 residues in the CDR3. V lost 5 bases and J lost 0, with 7 bases in between. The CDR3 DNA reads as TGTGCTAGTGGTACCCTTATGAACACTGAAGCTTTCTTT. Its protein is CASGTLMNTEAFF.

The chain links TRBV14 to TRBJ2-2; 7 bases line up with TRBD2. V shed 4 bases and J 2 bases; nucleotides not matched to a gene: 1. There are 14 residues in the CDR3. The germline V gene encodes CDR1 SGHDN and CDR2 FVKESK. The CDR3 DNA is TGTGCCAGCAGCCGGGACTACAACACCGGGGAGCTGTTTTTT. Amino acids: CASSRDYNTGELFF. Full variable domain (rest looked up from reference TRBV14 and TRBJ2-2): EAGVTQFPSHSVIEKGQTVTLRCDPISGHDNLYWYRRVMGKEIKFLLHFVKESKQDESGMPNNRFLAERTGGTYSTLKVQPAELEDSGVYFCASSRDYNTGELFFGEGSRLTVL.

This rearrangement joins TRBV20-1 to TRBJ2-3; 7 bases line up with TRBD2. In germline, CDR1 is DFQATT, CDR2 SNEGSKA (reference sequence). V dropped 3 bases and J dropped 0; count of bases not matched to a gene: 12. The CDR3 sequence is 17 residues long. This CDR3 is CSARPLGGGLSTDTQYF. The CDR3 region has the DNA TGCAGTGCTAGGCCCCTGGGGGGGGGACTTAGCACAGATACGCAGTATTTT.

In this sample, this clonotype turned up many times. This chain connects TRBV4-1 to TRBJ2-4, with D hard to call. The CDR3 runs to 15 residues. Germline assignment: CDR1 MGHRA and CDR2 YSYEKL. Trimming left V 1 base short and J 8 bases short, with 15 bases between. The CDR3 region has the DNA TGCGCCAGCAGCCAAGTAGGGCTCCCGGCGCACATTCAGTACTTC. It yields the protein CASSQVGLPAHIQYF.

The rearrangement links TRBV7-7 to TRBJ2-3; D unclear. The CDR3 has 14 amino acids. Germline assignment: CDR1 SSHAT and CDR2 FNYEAQ (reference sequence). Trimming cost V 5 bases and J 4 bases, with 13 bases left between them. The CDR3 DNA sequence: TGTGCCAGCAGCCCAGATTCTTCCTCAGATACGCAGTATTTT. Translation gives CASSPDSSSDTQYF.

This clonotype was observed a handful of times. The chain has TRBV5-5 and TRBJ2-5; weak D call: TRBD1 (6 bases). Trimming removed 1 base at V and 4 bases at J, with 17 bases between. The CDR3 length is 16 residues. CDR1 SGHKS and CDR2 YYEKEE come from the germline V gene (reference sequence). CDR3 region: CASSLRPRQALETQYF. The CDR3 DNA sequence: TGTGCCAGCAGCTTGAGGCCCCGACAGGCGCTAGAGACCCAGTACTTC.

The sample holds a few counts of this clonotype. The rearrangement uses TRBV2 and TRBJ2-1; TRBD2 matches 15 bases. Germline-derived CDR1 and CDR2 are SNHLY and FYNNEI. The J segment lost 10 bases and the V segment lost 6 bases, leaving 7 bases of the junction unmatched. The CDR3 is 15 amino acids. The CDR3 loop reads CASREMGLAGGEQFF. CDR3 bases: TGTGCCAGCAGGGAAATGGGACTAGCGGGGGGCGAGCAGTTCTTC.

This chain uses TRBV2 with TRBJ2-7; D may be TRBD2 (6 bases). V was cut by 6 bases and J by 5 bases, with 14 bases left in between. The CDR3 has 13 amino acids. Germline V gene lookup returns CDR1 SNHLY and CDR2 FYNNEI. This CDR3 reads CASSAGLINEQYF. The CDR3 DNA reads TGTGCCAGCAGCGCAGGACTAATCAACGAGCAGTACTTC.

This chain joins TRBV6-1 and TRBJ1-2; D is perhaps TRBD1 (6 bases). The CDR3 has 13 amino acids. Trimming cost V 5 bases and J 7 bases, with 14 bases left between them. CDR1 and CDR2 from the germline V gene are MNHNS and SASEGT. The CDR3 loop reads CASSSDSVSGYTF. Here the CDR3 DNA reads TGTGCCAGCAGTTCGGACAGCGTGAGTGGCTACACCTTC.

The DNA of the CDR3 is TGCAGCGTCCACCTGGGACCCAAAGCTTTCTTT. It yields the protein CSVHLGPKAFF. The chain uses TRBV29-1 and TRBJ1-1, with a possible D match to TRBD1 (5 bases). The CDR3 has 11 residues. Trimming took off 6 bases at V and 9 bases at J, with 14 bases between the two ends. Germline V gene data show CDR1 as SQVTM and CDR2 as ANQGSEA.

This clonotype was seen many times. The chain combines TRBV5-1 with TRBJ2-7; D uncertain. Germline values: CDR1 SGHRS, CDR2 YFSETQ. This CDR3 has 12 residues. Between the trimmed V and J ends, which lost 7 bases and 3 bases, there was a span of 11 bases. In nucleotides, the CDR3 is TGCGCCAGCGGAACAGATAACTACGAGCAGTACTTC. Protein: CASGTDNYEQYF.

The V gene is TRBV15, the J gene TRBJ2-7; no definite D call. Trimming took 0 bases from V and 11 from J, leaving 11 bases between them. CDR3 length: 12 residues. Germline CDR1 LNHNV, CDR2 YYDKDF (reference sequence). CDR3 DNA sequence: TGTGCCACCAGCAGAGATCATCTCCCCAAGTACTTC. Protein: CATSRDHLPKYF.

As for this clonotype: The CDR3 does not end in the conserved phenylalanine or tryptophan, so this is likely a read error. The chain recombines TRBV30 with TRBJ2-1; D may be TRBD2 (6 bases). V was shortened by 3 bases and J by 0 bases, with 9 bases between the two germline ends. CDR1 and CDR2 from the germline V gene are GTSNPN and SVGIG (reference sequence). There are 14 residues in the CDR3. The CDR3 region is CAWRGLFSYNEQFL. As DNA, the CDR3 is TGTGCCTGGAGGGGACTCTTCTCCTACAATGAGCAGTTCCTC.

This clonotype came up a few times. The V gene is TRBV6-1, the J gene TRBJ1-6; no reliable D call. The V gene lost 3 bases and the J gene lost 1 base, with 10 bases spanning the gap. Germline V gene sequence: CDR1 MNHNS, CDR2 SASEGT. This CDR3 has 16 amino acids. The CDR3 region has the DNA TGTGCCAGCAGTGAGGATGATAGGTCCTATAATTCACCCCTCCACTTT. Translating gives CASSEDDRSYNSPLHF.

V gene TRBV4-1 combines with J gene TRBJ2-2; possible D gene TRBD1, 6 bases. CDR1 and CDR2 (germline): MGHRA, YSYEKL. V lost 7 bases and J lost 7, with 13 bases in between. The CDR3 sequence is 13 residues long. The CDR3 sequence: CASNRVGSGELFF. The CDR3 DNA reads TGCGCCAGCAACAGGGTGGGCAGCGGGGAGCTGTTTTTT.

This clonotype has just a few counts. The V and J genes are TRBV2 and TRBJ2-2, with 7 bases matching TRBD1. With 4 bases clipped from V and 4 bases from J, the junction kept 6 bases outside the gene matches. The CDR3 length is 15 residues. Germline assignment: CDR1 SNHLY and CDR2 FYNNEI. CDR3 in DNA: TGTGCCAGCAGTGGTGAGACAGGGTTCACCGGGGAGCTGTTTTTT. Its translation is CASSGETGFTGELFF.

This clonotype was observed at least ten times. The chain joins TRBV10-3 to TRBJ1-3; a possible D gene is TRBD1 (5 bases). Germline V gene data show CDR1 as ENHRY and CDR2 as SYGVKD. The CDR3 consists of 14 residues. Deletions cut 7 bases from V and 0 bases from J, with 10 bases between. DNA of the CDR3: TGTGCCATCACTCCGGGGACCTCTGGAAACACCATATATTTT. This translates into CAITPGTSGNTIYF.